These 25 T cell receptor beta chains were all obtained from the same sample, sequenced in a study of post-analysis software for immune sequencing data. Their cognate antigens are unknown. Unique molecular identifiers were carried by the TCR beta cDNA libraries. MiXCR was run by TCRdb on the PCR reads, yielding one entry per CDR3 protein. In the table there are some 240,000 distinct CDR3 sequences, around 34% of which are singletons. Notes on the study in general: In patients, five or six TRBV segments were more frequent than in controls, with TRBV5-6, TRBV5-1 and TRBV20-1 among them.

The sample comprised blood. All receptors derive from a girl aged 10-17 years with multiple sclerosis.

Points on this clonotype: A much larger clone lies one base from this, so it may be a read error. J is TRBJ2-7 and V is TRBV6-2 or TRBV6-3; TRBD1 matches 8 bases. The germline gives CDR1 MNHEY, CDR2 SVGEGT. This CDR3 comprises 14 residues. The J segment lost 4 bases and the V segment lost 6 bases, leaving 8 bases of the junction unmatched. CDR3: CASSLAGGGYEQYF. The CDR3 DNA reads as TGTGCCAGCAGCCTCGCAGGGGGCGGGTACGAGCAGTACTTC.

This clonotype was counted ten times or more. In nucleotides, the CDR3 is TGTGCCAGCAGCCGGCAGGGCTTCGATTCACCCCTCCACTTT. Residues: CASSRQGFDSPLHF. This sequence joins TRBV9 and TRBJ1-6; tentatively, D is TRBD1 (5 bases). Germline CDR1 is SGDLS and CDR2 is YYNGEE. V dropped 4 bases and J dropped 8 bases, with 13 bases sitting between them. The CDR3 loop spans 14 amino acids.

As regards this clonotype: This may arise from a read error, as a much more abundant clone is one base away. V and J are TRBV5-8 and TRBJ1-2; D may be TRBD1 (5 bases). Germline CDR1 SGHTS, CDR2 YDEGEE. This CDR3 is 14 amino acids long. The CDR3 is CAGSLGTTNYGYTF. DNA of the CDR3: TGTGCCGGCAGCTTGGGGACTACTAACTATGGCTACACCTTC.

About this clonotype itself: Just one base apart from a much larger clone, this may be a read error. The J gene is TRBJ2-5, the V gene TRBV12-3 or TRBV12-4, with no clear D. The J call is in doubt because the DNA end fits TRBJ2-7 better. The CDR3 spans 12 residues. The CDR3 bases are TGTGCCAGCAGTAACGGGCTATGCGAGCAGTACTTC. Protein: CASSNGLCEQYF.

The chain employs TRBV11-2 and TRBJ2-1; TRBD2 might be the D (6 bases). The CDR3 is 15 amino acids. The germline V gene encodes CDR1 SGHAT and CDR2 FQNNGV. V lost 1 base to trimming and J lost 8 bases, with 15 bases between them. The CDR3 spells CASSLVGRRDDEQFF. For the CDR3, the DNA is TGTGCCAGCAGCTTAGTTGGCCGGCGGGACGATGAGCAGTTCTTC.

This clonotype was detected many times. The V call is TRBV29-1, the J call TRBJ2-3; TRBD2 might be the D (7 bases). This CDR3 comprises 15 residues. Germline V CDR1 and CDR2: SQVTM, ANQGSEA. With 6 bases removed from V and 0 bases from J, the gap between germline ends came to 16 bases. The CDR3 loop is CSVQRGGSSTDTQYF. CDR3 nucleotides: TGCAGCGTCCAAAGGGGGGGCTCTAGCACAGATACGCAGTATTTT.

This chain uses TRBV5-6 with TRBJ2-4; TRBD1 matches at 9 bases. Matching the DNA end better, TRBJ2-5 makes the J call doubtful. The CDR3 spans 16 residues. Germline V lookup: CDR1 SGHDT, CDR2 YYEEEE. CDR3 nucleotide sequence: TGTGCCAGCAGCGTAACCGGGACAGGGCTATCAGGGACCCAGTACTTC. It yields the protein CASSVTGTGLSGTQYF.

The J gene is TRBJ1-4, the V gene TRBV12-3 or TRBV12-4; 9 bases align to TRBD1. The CDR3 is made up of 17 amino acids. Trimming removed 6 bases from V and 5 bases from J; junction bases left unmatched: 13. CDR3 in DNA: TGTGCCAGCAGGCCCGGGACAGGGCCAAATACGAATGAAAAACTGTTTTTT. Translation gives CASRPGTGPNTNEKLFF.

Notes on this clonotype: A read error may be the cause here, since a much bigger clone is one base away. J is TRBJ2-1 and V is TRBV12-3 or TRBV12-4, with 7 bases aligning to TRBD2. The CDR3 contains 15 residues. The CDR3 loop reads CAGSSGLVGDNEQFF. The CDR3 nucleotides are TGTGCCGGCAGTTCCGGACTAGTGGGGGACAATGAGCAGTTCTTC.

The chain joins TRBV2 to TRBJ1-1; 9 bases fit TRBD1. Germline CDR1 is SNHLY and CDR2 is FYNNEI. With 7 bases clipped from V and 6 bases from J, the junction kept 6 bases outside the gene matches. This CDR3 has 13 residues. CDR3 residues: CASNWTGDAEAFF. The DNA of the CDR3 is TGTGCCAGCAACTGGACAGGGGACGCTGAAGCTTTCTTT.

This chain uses TRBV4-1 with TRBJ2-1, with 7 bases lining up with TRBD1. With V trimmed by 1 base and J by 2 bases, 5 bases remained unmatched. Germline values: CDR1 MGHRA, CDR2 YSYEKL. The CDR3 contains 16 residues. CDR3: CASSQADRPTYNEQFF. The DNA for the CDR3 is TGCGCCAGCAGCCAAGCGGACAGGCCCACCTACAATGAGCAGTTCTTC.

At least ten counts were recorded for this clonotype. The chain links TRBV3-1 to TRBJ2-1; TRBD2 matches at 11 bases. V gave up 1 base and J gave up 4 bases; unmatched junction bases: 0. The CDR3 totals 15 residues. Germline CDR1 is LGHDT and CDR2 is YNNKEL (reference sequence). The CDR3 bases are TGTGCCAGCAGCCAAGGACTAGCGGGATACAATGAGCAGTTCTTC. It yields the protein CASSQGLAGYNEQFF.

The chain couples TRBV19 to TRBJ2-2; D is uncertain. The length of the CDR3 is 15 residues. Per germline, CDR1 LNHDA and CDR2 SQIVND (reference sequence). Trimming pared 5 bases from V and 7 bases from J, leaving 17 bases between. CDR3 loop: CASSYRKAIGGELFF. CDR3 coding DNA: TGTGCCAGTAGTTACAGAAAAGCGATCGGCGGGGAGCTGTTTTTT.

This clonotype was found once. A much larger clone differs by one base, so this may be a read error. The gene calls are TRBV5-1 and TRBJ2-1; 8 bases agree with TRBD2. The J call may be incorrect, as the DNA end agrees better with TRBJ2-7. Looked up from germline, CDR1 is SGHRS and CDR2 is YFSETQ. The CDR3 extends over 17 amino acids. The CDR3 bases are TGCGCCAGCAGCTTGAAAGGCGGGGGGAGCTCCTACAATGAGCAGTACTTC. This gives the protein CASSLKGGGSSYNEQYF.

The genes are TRBV5-1 and TRBJ1-2; D not certain. The V end was cut by 4 bases, the J end by 8 bases, with 18 bases between. Germline V lookup: CDR1 SGHRS, CDR2 YFSETQ. The CDR3 sequence is 14 residues long. As DNA, the CDR3 is TGCGCCAGCAGCCAACCGGGTCCGGCGGGAGGCTACACCTTC. Protein sequence: CASSQPGPAGGYTF.

The gene calls are TRBV7-2 and TRBJ2-5; TRBD2 matches 8 bases. TRBJ2-7 matches the DNA end more closely, so the J call is doubtful. The CDR3 is 14 residues long. Germline values: CDR1 SGHTA, CDR2 FQGNSA. The CDR3 DNA reads as TGTGCCAGCAGCTTAGAGGGACTAGCCTACGAGCAGTACTTC. Its translation: CASSLEGLAYEQYF.

The chain uses TRBV12-3 or TRBV12-4 and TRBJ2-3; D is unclear. Trimming left V 4 bases short and J 11 bases short, with 19 bases between. The CDR3 has 14 residues. CDR3 sequence: CASSSDGSTDVQYF. The CDR3 nucleotides read TGTGCCAGCAGTTCCGACGGCAGCACAGATGTGCAGTATTTT.

V gene TRBV3-1 combines with J gene TRBJ1-1; 7 bases agree with TRBD1. Germline V gene data show CDR1 as LGHDT and CDR2 as YNNKEL (reference sequence). This CDR3 contains 13 residues. V was pared by 2 bases and J by 10 bases, with 7 bases of the junction left unmatched. CDR3 loop: CASSQTDRAAAFF. The DNA for the CDR3 is TGTGCCAGCAGCCAAACTGACAGGGCGGCAGCTTTCTTT.

This clonotype was observed at least ten times. Here the CDR3 DNA reads TGTGCCAGCAGTTTAGCAGGAGACAGGGGGCGCGAAGCTTTCTTT. As protein: CASSLAGDRGREAFF. V and J are TRBV12-3 or TRBV12-4 and TRBJ1-1; 10 nucleotides agree with TRBD1. After removal of 0 bases from V and 8 bases from J, the junction contained 6 bases not matched to a gene. The CDR3 runs 15 residues.

In this sample, this clonotype turned up a few times. A much larger clone lies one base from this, so it may be a read error. The CDR3 carries no conserved terminal phenylalanine or tryptophan, so it likely arises from a read error. This chain joins TRBV29-1 and TRBJ1-2, with D possibly being TRBD1 (6 bases). This CDR3 spans 13 amino acids. The V and J ends lost 6 bases and 1 base respectively, with 12 bases between them. CDR1 and CDR2 from the germline V gene are SQVTM and ANQGSEA. DNA for the CDR3: TGCAGCGTCGAAACAGGGTATAACTATGGCTACACCGTC. Translated, it gives CSVETGYNYGYTV.

The V gene is TRBV7-9, the J gene TRBJ2-1, with D possibly being TRBD1 (6 bases). The V gene lost 4 bases and the J gene lost 4 bases, with 14 bases spanning the gap. Germline CDR1 reads SEHNR; CDR2 reads FQNEAQ (reference sequence). The CDR3 length is 15 residues. The chain's CDR3 is CASSSDRQRYNEQFF. In DNA, the CDR3 is TGTGCCAGCAGCTCTGACAGGCAACGTTACAATGAGCAGTTCTTC.

The chain joins TRBV2 to TRBJ2-5; D remains ambiguous. The CDR3 is made up of 15 amino acids. The V end was cut by 5 bases, the J end by 1 base, with 14 bases between. Germline loops: CDR1 SNHLY, CDR2 FYNNEI. The CDR3 bases are TGTGCCAGCAGTCAAACTACCTCCCTCCAAGAGACCCAGTACTTC. The encoded protein is CASSQTTSLQETQYF.

With regard to this clonotype: As the CDR3 is not closed by the conserved phenylalanine or tryptophan, this likely results from a read error. The chain recombines TRBV10-3 with TRBJ2-1, with 9 bases aligning to TRBD2. Germline CDR1 and CDR2: ENHRY and SYGVKD. There are 19 residues in the CDR3. Losses at the gene ends were 4 bases for V and 4 bases for J; bases not matched to a gene: 17. In nucleotides, the CDR3 is TGTGCCATCAGTGGCCCCCGGGGATCTTCGCTAGCGGGGTACAATGAGCAGTTCGTC. As protein: CAISGPRGSSLAGYNEQFV.

The gene calls are TRBV30 and TRBJ2-1; D possibly matches TRBD1 or TRBD2 (5 bases each). V was shortened by 4 bases and J by 7 bases, with 11 bases between the two germline ends. Germline CDR1 and CDR2: GTSNPN and SVGIG (reference sequence). This CDR3 contains 12 residues. Written as DNA, the CDR3 is TGTGCCTGGACCTTCGGGGCTAATGAGCAGTTCTTC. As protein: CAWTFGANEQFF.

On this clonotype: A junction end diverges from the germline sequence, so it may reflect a read error. The V call is TRBV2, the J call TRBJ1-1; a weak D match, TRBD1 (5 bases). Germline V gene data show CDR1 as SNHLY and CDR2 as FYNNEI. CDR3 size: 14 residues. The CDR3 sequence: CVSLDTYLNTEAFF. CDR3 nucleotide sequence: TGTGTCAGCCTGGACACCTATTTGAACACTGAAGCTTTCTTT.